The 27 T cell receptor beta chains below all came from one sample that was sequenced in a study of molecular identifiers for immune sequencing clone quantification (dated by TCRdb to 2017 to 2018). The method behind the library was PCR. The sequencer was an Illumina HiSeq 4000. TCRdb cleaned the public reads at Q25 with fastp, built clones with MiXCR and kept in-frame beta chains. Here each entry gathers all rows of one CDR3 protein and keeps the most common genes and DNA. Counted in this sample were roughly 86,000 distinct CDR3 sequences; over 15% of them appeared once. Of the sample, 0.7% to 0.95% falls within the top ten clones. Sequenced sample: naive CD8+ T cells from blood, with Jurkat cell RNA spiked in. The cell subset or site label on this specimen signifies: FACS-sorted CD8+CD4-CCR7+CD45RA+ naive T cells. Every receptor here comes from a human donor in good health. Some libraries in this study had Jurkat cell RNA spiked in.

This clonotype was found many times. The CDR3: CASSFTGTDYEQYF. The CDR3 coding sequence is TGTGCCAGCAGCTTCACCGGGACGGATTACGAGCAGTACTTC. This rearrangement joins TRBV7-9 to TRBJ2-7; D may be TRBD1 or TRBD2 (5 bases each). The CDR3 has 14 amino acids. V dropped 3 bases and J dropped 4 bases, with 13 bases sitting between them. The V gene's germline CDR1 is SEHNR and CDR2 FQNEAQ (reference sequence).

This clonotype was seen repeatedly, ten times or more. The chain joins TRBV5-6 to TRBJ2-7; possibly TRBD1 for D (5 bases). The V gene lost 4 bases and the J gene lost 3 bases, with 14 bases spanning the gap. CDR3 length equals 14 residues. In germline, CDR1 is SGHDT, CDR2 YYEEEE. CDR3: CASSPQGYHYEQYF. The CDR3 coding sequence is TGTGCCAGCAGCCCGCAGGGCTACCACTACGAGCAGTACTTC.

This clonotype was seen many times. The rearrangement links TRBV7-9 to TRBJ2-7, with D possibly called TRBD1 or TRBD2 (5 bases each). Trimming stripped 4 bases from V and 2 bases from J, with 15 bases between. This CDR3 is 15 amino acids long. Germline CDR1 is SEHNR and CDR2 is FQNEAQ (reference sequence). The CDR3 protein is CASSSRRDPTYEQYF. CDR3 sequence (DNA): TGTGCCAGCAGCTCCCGACGGGACCCGACCTACGAGCAGTACTTC.

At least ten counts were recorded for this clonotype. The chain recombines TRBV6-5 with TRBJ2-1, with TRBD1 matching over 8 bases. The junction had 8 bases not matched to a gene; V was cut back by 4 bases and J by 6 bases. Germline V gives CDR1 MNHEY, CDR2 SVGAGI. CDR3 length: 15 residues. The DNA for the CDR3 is TGTGCCAGCAGTTCGGCCACAGGGGGTGGCAATGAGCAGTTCTTC. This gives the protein CASSSATGGGNEQFF.

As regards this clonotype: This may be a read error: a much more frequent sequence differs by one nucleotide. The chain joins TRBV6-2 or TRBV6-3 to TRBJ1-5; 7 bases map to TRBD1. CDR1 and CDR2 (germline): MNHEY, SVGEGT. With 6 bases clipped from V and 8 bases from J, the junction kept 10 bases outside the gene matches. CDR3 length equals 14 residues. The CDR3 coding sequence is TGTGCCAGCAGCTACGCAGGGGGAAGGGAGCCCCAGCATTTT. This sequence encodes CASSYAGGREPQHF.

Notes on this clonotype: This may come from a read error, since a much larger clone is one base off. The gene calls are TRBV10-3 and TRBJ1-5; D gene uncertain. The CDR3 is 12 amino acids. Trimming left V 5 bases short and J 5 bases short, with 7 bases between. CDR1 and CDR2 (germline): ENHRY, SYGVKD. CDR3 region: CAISTGDQPQHF. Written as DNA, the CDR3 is TGTGCCATCAGTACTGGCGATCAGCCCCAGCATTTT.

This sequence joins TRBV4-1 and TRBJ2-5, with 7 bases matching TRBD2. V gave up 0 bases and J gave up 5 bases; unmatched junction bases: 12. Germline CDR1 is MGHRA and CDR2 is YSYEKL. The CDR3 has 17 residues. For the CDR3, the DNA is TGCGCCAGCAGCCAAGAAATGTTACGGCGGGAGAAGGAGACCCAGTACTTC. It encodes CASSQEMLRREKETQYF.

The CDR3 sequence is CASSERTGDNQPQHF. CDR3 bases: TGTGCCAGCAGTGAACGGACAGGGGACAATCAGCCCCAGCATTTT. The V call is TRBV25-1, the J call TRBJ1-5, with 9 bases lining up with TRBD1. V shed 2 bases and J 3 bases; nucleotides not matched to a gene: 2. Germline-derived CDR1 and CDR2 are MGHDK and SYGVNS. The CDR3 spans 15 residues. Together with reference TRBV25-1 and TRBJ1-5, the CDR3 gives the full variable domain: EADIYQTPRYLVIGTGKKITLECSQTMGHDKMYWYQQDPGMELHLIHYSYGVNSTEKGDLSSESTVSRIRTEHFPLTLESARPSHTSQYLCASSERTGDNQPQHFGDGTRLSIL.

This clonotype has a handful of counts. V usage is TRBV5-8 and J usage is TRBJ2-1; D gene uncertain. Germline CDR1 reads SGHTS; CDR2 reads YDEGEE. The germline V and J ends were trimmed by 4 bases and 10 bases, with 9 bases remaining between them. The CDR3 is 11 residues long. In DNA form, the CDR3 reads TGTGCCAGCAGCGACGACCTGGAGCAGTTCTTC. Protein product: CASSDDLEQFF.

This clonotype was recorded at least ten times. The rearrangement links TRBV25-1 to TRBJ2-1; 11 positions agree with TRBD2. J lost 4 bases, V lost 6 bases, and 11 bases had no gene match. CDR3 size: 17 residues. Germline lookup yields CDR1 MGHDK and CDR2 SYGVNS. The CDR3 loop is CASSPGLADREYNEQFF. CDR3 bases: TGTGCCAGCAGCCCGGGACTAGCGGATCGGGAGTACAATGAGCAGTTCTTC.

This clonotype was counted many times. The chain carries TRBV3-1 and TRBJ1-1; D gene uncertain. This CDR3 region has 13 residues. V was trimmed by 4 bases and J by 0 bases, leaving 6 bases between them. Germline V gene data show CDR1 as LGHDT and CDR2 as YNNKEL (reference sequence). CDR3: CASSPRMNTEAFF. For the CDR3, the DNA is TGTGCCAGCAGCCCCCGAATGAACACTGAAGCTTTCTTT.

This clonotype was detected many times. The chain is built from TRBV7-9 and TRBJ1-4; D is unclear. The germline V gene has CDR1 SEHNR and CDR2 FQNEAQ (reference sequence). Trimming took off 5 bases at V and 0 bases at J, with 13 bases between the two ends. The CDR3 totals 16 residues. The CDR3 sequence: CASSPPESTTNEKLFF. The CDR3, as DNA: TGTGCCAGCAGCCCCCCGGAGTCTACAACTAATGAAAAACTGTTTTTT.

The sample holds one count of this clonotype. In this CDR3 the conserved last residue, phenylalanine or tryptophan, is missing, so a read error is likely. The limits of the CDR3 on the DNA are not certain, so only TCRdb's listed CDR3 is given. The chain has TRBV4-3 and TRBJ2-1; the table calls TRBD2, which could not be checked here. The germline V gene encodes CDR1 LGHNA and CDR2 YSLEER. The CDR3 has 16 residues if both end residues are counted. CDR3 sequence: CASSPTGTSFYNEQLP.

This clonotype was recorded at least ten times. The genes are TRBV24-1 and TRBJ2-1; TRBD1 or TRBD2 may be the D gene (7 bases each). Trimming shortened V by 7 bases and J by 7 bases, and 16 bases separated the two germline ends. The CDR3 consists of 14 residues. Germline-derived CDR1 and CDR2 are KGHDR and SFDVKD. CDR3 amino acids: CATRPRGEGNEQFF. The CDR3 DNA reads TGTGCCACCAGACCCAGGGGGGAGGGAAATGAGCAGTTCTTC.

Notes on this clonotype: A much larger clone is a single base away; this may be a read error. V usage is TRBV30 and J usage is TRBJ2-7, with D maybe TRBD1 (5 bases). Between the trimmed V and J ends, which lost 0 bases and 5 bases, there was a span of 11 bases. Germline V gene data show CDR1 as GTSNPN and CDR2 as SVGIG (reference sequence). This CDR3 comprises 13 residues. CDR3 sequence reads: CAWSVLTVHEQYF. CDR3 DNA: TGTGCCTGGAGTGTACTGACAGTCCACGAGCAGTACTTC. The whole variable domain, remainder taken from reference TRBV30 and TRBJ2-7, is SQTIHQWPATLVQPVGSPLSLECTVEGTSNPNLYWYRQAAGRGLQLLFYSVGIGQISSEVPQNLSASRPQDRQFILSSKKLLLSDSGFYLCAWSVLTVHEQYFGPGTRLTVT.

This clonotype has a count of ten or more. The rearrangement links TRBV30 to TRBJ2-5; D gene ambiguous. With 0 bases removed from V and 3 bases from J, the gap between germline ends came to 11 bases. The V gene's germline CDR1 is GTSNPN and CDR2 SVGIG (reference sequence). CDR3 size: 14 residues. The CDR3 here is CAWSVSAAKETQYF. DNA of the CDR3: TGTGCCTGGAGTGTGAGTGCTGCGAAAGAGACCCAGTACTTC.

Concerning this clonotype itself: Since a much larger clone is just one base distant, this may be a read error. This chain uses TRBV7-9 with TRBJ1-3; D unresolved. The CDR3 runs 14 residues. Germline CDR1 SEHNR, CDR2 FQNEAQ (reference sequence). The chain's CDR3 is CASSSTTSGNTMYF. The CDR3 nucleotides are TGTGCCAGCAGCTCAACTACTTCTGGAAACACCATGTATTTT.

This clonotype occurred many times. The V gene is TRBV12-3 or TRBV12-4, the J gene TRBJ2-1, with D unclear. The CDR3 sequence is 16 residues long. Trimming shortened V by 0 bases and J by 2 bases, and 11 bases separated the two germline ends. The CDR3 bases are TGTGCCAGCAGTTTAGCGGCGACGGGTGCCTACAATGAGCAGTTCTTC. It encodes CASSLAATGAYNEQFF.

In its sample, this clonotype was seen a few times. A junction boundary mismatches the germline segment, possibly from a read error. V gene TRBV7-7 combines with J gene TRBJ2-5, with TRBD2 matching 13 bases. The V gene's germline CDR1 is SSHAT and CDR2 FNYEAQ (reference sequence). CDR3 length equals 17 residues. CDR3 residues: CASSQGLAGLYQETQYF. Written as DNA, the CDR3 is TGTGCTAGCAGCCAGGGACTAGCGGGACTATATCAAGAGACCCAGTACTTC.

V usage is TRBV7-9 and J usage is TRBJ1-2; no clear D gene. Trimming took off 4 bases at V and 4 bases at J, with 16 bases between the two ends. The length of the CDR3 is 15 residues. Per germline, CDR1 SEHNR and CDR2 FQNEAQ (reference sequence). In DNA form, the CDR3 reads TGTGCCAGCAGCTCCCTACCCGGCACTCCCTATGGCTACACCTTC. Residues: CASSSLPGTPYGYTF.

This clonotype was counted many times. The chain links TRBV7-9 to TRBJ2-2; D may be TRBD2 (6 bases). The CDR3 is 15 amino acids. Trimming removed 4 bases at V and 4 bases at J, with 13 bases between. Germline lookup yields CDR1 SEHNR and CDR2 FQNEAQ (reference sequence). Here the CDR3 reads CASSYRDSFTGELFF. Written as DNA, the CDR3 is TGTGCCAGCAGCTACCGGGACTCCTTCACCGGGGAGCTGTTTTTT. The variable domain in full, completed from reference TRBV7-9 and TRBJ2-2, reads DTGVSQNPRHKITKRGQNVTFRCDPISEHNRLYWYRQTLGQGPEFLTYFQNEAQLEKSRLLSDRFSAERPKGSFSTLEIQRTEQGDSAMYLCASSYRDSFTGELFFGEGSRLTVL.

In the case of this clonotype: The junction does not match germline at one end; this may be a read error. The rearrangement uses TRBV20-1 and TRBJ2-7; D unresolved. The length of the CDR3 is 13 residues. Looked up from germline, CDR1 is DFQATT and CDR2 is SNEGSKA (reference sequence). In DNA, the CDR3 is TGCAGTGCTAGAGAGGGATTATATTACGGGCAGTACTTC. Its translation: CSAREGLYYGQYF.

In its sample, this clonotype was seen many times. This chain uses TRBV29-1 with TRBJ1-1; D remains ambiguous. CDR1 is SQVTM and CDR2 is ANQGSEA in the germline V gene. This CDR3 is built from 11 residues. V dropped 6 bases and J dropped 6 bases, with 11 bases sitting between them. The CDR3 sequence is CSVLVEAEAFF. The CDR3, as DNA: TGCAGCGTCCTAGTTGAGGCTGAAGCTTTCTTT.

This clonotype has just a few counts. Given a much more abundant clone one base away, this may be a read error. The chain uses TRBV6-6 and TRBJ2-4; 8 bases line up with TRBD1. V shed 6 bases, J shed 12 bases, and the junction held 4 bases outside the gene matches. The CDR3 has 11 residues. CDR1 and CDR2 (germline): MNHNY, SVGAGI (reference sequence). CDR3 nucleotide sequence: TGTGCCAGCAGCGACAGGGGTAATCAGTACTTC. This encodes CASSDRGNQYF.

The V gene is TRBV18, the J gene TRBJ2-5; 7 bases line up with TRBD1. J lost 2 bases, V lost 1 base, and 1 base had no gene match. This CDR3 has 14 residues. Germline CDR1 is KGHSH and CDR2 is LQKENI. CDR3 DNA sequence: TGTGCCAGCTCACCACTGACAGGGCAAGAGACCCAGTACTTC. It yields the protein CASSPLTGQETQYF.

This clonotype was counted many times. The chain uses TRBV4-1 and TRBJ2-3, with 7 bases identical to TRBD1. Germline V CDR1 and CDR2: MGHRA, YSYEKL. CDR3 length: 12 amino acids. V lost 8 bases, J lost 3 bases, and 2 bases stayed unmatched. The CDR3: CASGTATDTQYF. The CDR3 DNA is TGCGCCAGCGGGACAGCAACAGATACGCAGTATTTT.

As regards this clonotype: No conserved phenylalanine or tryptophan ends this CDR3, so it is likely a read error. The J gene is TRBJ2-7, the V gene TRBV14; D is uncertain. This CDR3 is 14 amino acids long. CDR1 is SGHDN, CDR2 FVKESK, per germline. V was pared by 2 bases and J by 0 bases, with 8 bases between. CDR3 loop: CASSQRHSSYEQYL. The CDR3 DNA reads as TGTGCCAGCAGCCAACGGCACTCCTCCTACGAGCAGTACCTC.